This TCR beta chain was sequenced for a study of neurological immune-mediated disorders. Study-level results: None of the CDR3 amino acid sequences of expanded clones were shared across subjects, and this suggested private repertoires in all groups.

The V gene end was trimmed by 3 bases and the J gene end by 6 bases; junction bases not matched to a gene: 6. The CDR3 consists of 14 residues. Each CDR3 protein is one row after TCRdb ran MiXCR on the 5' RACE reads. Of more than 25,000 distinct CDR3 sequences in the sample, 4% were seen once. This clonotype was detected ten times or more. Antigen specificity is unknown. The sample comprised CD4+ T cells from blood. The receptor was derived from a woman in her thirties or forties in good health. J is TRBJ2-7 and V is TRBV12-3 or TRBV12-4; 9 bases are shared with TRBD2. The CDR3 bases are TGTGCCAGCAGTTTCAGCGGGAGGTCCGCCGAGCAGTACTTC. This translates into CASSFSGRSAEQYF.